Presented here are 24 T cell receptor beta chains from one specimen sequenced in a study of blood T cell repertoires in COVID-19. Repertoires were generated with immunoSEQ multiplex PCR, while TCRdb's copy carries only in-frame clones and drops some. In the table there are roughly 380,000 clones, around nine tenths of which are singletons. Material: peripheral blood. These receptor sequences come from a woman aged 40-49 years with COVID-19, enrolled during active disease.

About this clone: A read error is possible here, since a much larger clone lies one base away. This chain joins TRBV7-9 and TRBJ1-6, with TRBD1 identical over 11 bases. Germline assignment: CDR1 SEHNR and CDR2 FQNEAQ (reference sequence). The V segment lost 5 bases and the J segment 7 bases; nucleotides outside the gene matches: 4. This CDR3 region has 15 residues. CDR3 bases: TGTGCCAGCAGCGGGGGACAGGGGGGGAATTCACCCCTCCACTTT. This translates into CASSGGQGGNSPLHF.

This chain connects TRBV5-1 to TRBJ2-1, with a weak D call TRBD1 (5 bases). CDR1 is SGHRS, CDR2 YFSETQ, per germline. The CDR3 sequence is 14 residues long. Between the trimmed V and J ends, which lost 4 bases and 0 bases, there was a span of 8 bases. The CDR3 protein is CASSMDISYNEQFF. CDR3 bases: TGCGCCAGCAGCATGGACATCTCCTACAATGAGCAGTTCTTC.

The chain employs TRBV28 and TRBJ1-1, with D perhaps TRBD1 (5 bases). The CDR3 spans 15 residues. Germline values: CDR1 MDHEN, CDR2 SYDVKM. V lost 7 bases, J lost 4 bases, and 19 bases lay in between. CDR3 sequence reads: CASTLNGGRGTEAFF. DNA for the CDR3: TGTGCCAGCACCCTAAACGGGGGTCGAGGCACTGAAGCTTTCTTT.

V is TRBV7-2 and J is TRBJ1-1; D perhaps matches TRBD1 (5 bases). The V end lost 2 bases, the J end lost 1 base, and 11 bases lay between the germline ends. There are 15 residues in the CDR3. CDR1 is SGHTA, CDR2 FQGNSA, per germline. The CDR3 DNA follows: TGTGCCAGCAGCTTATGGTCAGGGCCGAACACTGAAGCTTTCTTT. Its protein product is CASSLWSGPNTEAFF. Looking up the rest from reference TRBV7-2 and TRBJ1-1 gives the full variable domain: GAGVSQSPSNKVTEKGKDVELRCDPISGHTALYWYRQSLGQGLEFLIYFQGNSAPDKSGLPSDRFSAERTGGSVSTLTIQRTQQEDSAVYLCASSLWSGPNTEAFFGQGTRLTVV.

The chain couples TRBV6-2 or TRBV6-3 to TRBJ1-1; 7 bases map to TRBD1. V shed 4 bases, J shed 5 bases, and the junction held 19 bases outside the gene matches. This CDR3 comprises 18 residues. The V gene's germline CDR1 is MNHEY and CDR2 SVGEGT. CDR3 nucleotides: TGTGCCAGCAGTTCTTTCGACAGGGATAGTGCCCGGTGGACTGAAGCTTTCTTT. Amino acids: CASSSFDRDSARWTEAFF.

The rearrangement joins TRBV20-1 to TRBJ1-6; D unclear. The germline V and J ends were trimmed by 4 bases and 9 bases, with 7 bases remaining between them. The germline V gene encodes CDR1 DFQATT and CDR2 SNEGSKA (reference sequence). The CDR3 is made up of 11 amino acids. This CDR3 is CSATGLSPLHF. The CDR3 DNA follows: TGCAGTGCTACTGGGCTTTCACCCCTCCACTTT.

This clone was recorded only once. The chain couples TRBV3-1 (or the pseudogene TRBV3-2) to TRBJ1-2; D ambiguous. Germline V gene data show CDR1 as LGHDT and CDR2 as YNNKEL (reference sequence). Between the trimmed V and J ends, which lost 5 bases and 4 bases, there was a span of 8 bases. The CDR3 is 12 residues long. The CDR3 DNA sequence: TGTGCCAGCAGCTATCTCGGCTATGGCTACACCTTC. The encoded protein is CASSYLGYGYTF.

The chain is built from TRBV15 and TRBJ2-7, with no clear D. Germline CDR1 and CDR2: LNHNV and YYDKDF (reference sequence). This CDR3 is built from 13 residues. V was clipped by 4 bases and J by 1 base, with 8 bases between them. This CDR3 is CATSMGRSYEQYF. CDR3 in DNA: TGTGCCACCAGCATGGGCAGATCCTACGAGCAGTACTTC.

The chain is built from TRBV30 and TRBJ1-1; D is possibly TRBD1 (5 bases). CDR3 length equals 14 residues. Germline assignment: CDR1 GTSNPN and CDR2 SVGIG (reference sequence). Deletions cut 0 bases from V and 2 bases from J, with 10 bases between. The CDR3 bases are TGTGCCTGGAGTGTGGGGACTTTTAACACTGAAGCTTTCTTT. Residues: CAWSVGTFNTEAFF.

The chain carries TRBV2 and TRBJ1-1; no clear D. V was clipped by 4 bases and J by 1 base, with 10 bases between them. The CDR3 has 14 residues. Per germline, CDR1 SNHLY and CDR2 FYNNEI. The CDR3 loop is CASSVTVPNTEAFF. Here the CDR3 DNA reads TGTGCCAGCAGTGTAACAGTACCGAACACTGAAGCTTTCTTT. Together with reference TRBV2 and TRBJ1-1, the CDR3 gives the full variable domain: EPEVTQTPSHQVTQMGQEVILRCVPISNHLYFYWYRQILGQKVEFLVSFYNNEISEKSEIFDDQFSVERPDGSNFTLKIRSTKLEDSAMYFCASSVTVPNTEAFFGQGTRLTVV.

This clone showed up just once. The rearrangement joins TRBV19 to TRBJ2-2, with D uncertain. The CDR3 has 17 residues. Germline lookup yields CDR1 LNHDA and CDR2 SQIVND (reference sequence). Trimming took 1 base from V and 5 from J, leaving 17 bases between them. The CDR3 loop reads CASSIGRRIMTTGELFF. The CDR3 nucleotides read TGTGCCAGTAGTATAGGCAGGCGAATCATGACAACCGGGGAGCTGTTTTTT.

The chain recombines TRBV6-2 or TRBV6-3 with TRBJ2-5, with D possibly matching TRBD2 (5 bases). The V and J ends lost 5 bases and 7 bases respectively, with 20 bases between them. Germline CDR1 MNHEY, CDR2 SVGEGT. This CDR3 spans 15 amino acids. As DNA, the CDR3 is TGTGCCAGCAGTCAACCCCCCCCGTGGGAGAGGACCCAGTACTTC. Encoded protein: CASSQPPPWERTQYF.

This chain connects TRBV7-9 to TRBJ2-2; no definite D call. Trimming took 4 bases from V and 4 from J, leaving 10 bases between them. CDR3 size: 14 residues. Germline CDR1 SEHNR, CDR2 FQNEAQ (reference sequence). CDR3 residues: CASSSHQATGELFF. DNA of the CDR3: TGTGCCAGCAGCTCACACCAGGCCACCGGGGAGCTGTTTTTT.

The V gene is TRBV20-1, the J gene TRBJ1-5, with D possibly matching TRBD1 (6 bases). This CDR3 contains 14 residues. From germline, CDR1 is DFQATT and CDR2 SNEGSKA (reference sequence). V was clipped by 6 bases and J by 1 base, with 13 bases between them. CDR3 sequence: CSASGQGSNQPQHF. The CDR3 nucleotides are TGCAGTGCCAGTGGGCAGGGGAGCAATCAGCCCCAGCATTTT.

The rearrangement joins TRBV6-5 to TRBJ2-7, with a tentative D call TRBD2 (5 bases). The V gene lost 0 bases and the J gene lost 5 bases, with 14 bases spanning the gap. The CDR3 runs 15 residues. Germline CDR1 MNHEY, CDR2 SVGAGI. The CDR3, as DNA: TGTGCCAGCAGTTACTCCTTCGGGGTCCAGGACGAGCAGTACTTC. It is translated as CASSYSFGVQDEQYF.

This clone was picked up a small number of times. The J gene is TRBJ1-2, the V gene TRBV15, with TRBD1 identical over 8 bases. J gave up 6 bases and V 0 bases, and 15 bases lay outside the gene matches. Germline V lookup: CDR1 LNHNV, CDR2 YYDKDF (reference sequence). The CDR3 is 18 amino acids. CDR3 sequence reads: CATSRDRGTGSIADGYTF. DNA for the CDR3: TGTGCCACCAGCAGAGATCGGGGGACAGGATCAATCGCGGATGGCTACACCTTC.

V gene TRBV5-4 combines with J gene TRBJ1-1; D call uncertain. In germline, CDR1 is SGHNT, CDR2 YYREEE (reference sequence). Deletions cut 4 bases from V and 0 bases from J, with 10 bases between. The CDR3 consists of 14 residues. The CDR3 DNA reads as TGTGCCAGCAGCCCGACTCCATTGAACACTGAAGCTTTCTTT. Encoded protein: CASSPTPLNTEAFF.

The chain is built from TRBV29-1 and TRBJ1-2, with D hard to call. V shed 6 bases and J shed 6 bases, with 14 bases lying between them. This CDR3 is built from 12 residues. CDR1 and CDR2 from the germline V gene are SQVTM and ANQGSEA. The CDR3 region has the DNA TGCAGCGTGCGAACGAGGGTGGATGGCTACACCTTC. Amino acids: CSVRTRVDGYTF.

This sequence joins TRBV7-9 and TRBJ1-3; 7 bases fit TRBD1. Trimming took 4 bases from V and 6 from J; bases not matched to a gene: 6. This CDR3 has 14 amino acids. Germline V gene data show CDR1 as SEHNR and CDR2 as FQNEAQ (reference sequence). The CDR3 sequence: CASSSRTGTNTIYF. DNA for the CDR3: TGTGCCAGCAGCTCCAGGACAGGAACAAACACCATATATTTT.

The V gene is TRBV11-2, the J gene TRBJ1-1, with a possible D match to TRBD1 (6 bases). The CDR3 is made up of 16 amino acids. Germline loops: CDR1 SGHAT, CDR2 FQNNGV. V lost 3 bases to trimming and J lost 5 bases, with 19 bases between them. CDR3 nucleotides: TGTGCCAGCAGCTTTCCACGAAGGGGGATGAGGACTGAAGCTTTCTTT. Its protein is CASSFPRRGMRTEAFF. Looking up the rest from reference TRBV11-2 and TRBJ1-1 gives the full variable domain: EAGVAQSPRYKIIEKRQSVAFWCNPISGHATLYWYQQILGQGPKLLIQFQNNGVVDDSQLPKDRFSAERLKGVDSTLKIQPAKLEDSAVYLCASSFPRRGMRTEAFFGQGTRLTVV.

The chain recombines TRBV27 with TRBJ2-7; 11 bases are shared with TRBD1. This CDR3 has 14 amino acids. The junction had 2 bases not matched to a gene; V was cut back by 6 bases and J by 1 base. From germline, CDR1 is MNHEY and CDR2 SMNVEV (reference sequence). CDR3 in amino acids: CASRDRGLSYEQYF. The CDR3 DNA follows: TGTGCCAGCAGGGACAGGGGGCTTTCCTACGAGCAGTACTTC.

The chain is built from TRBV12-3 or TRBV12-4 and TRBJ2-1; D uncertain. The CDR3 contains 13 residues. The V end lost 8 bases, the J end lost 10 bases, and 18 bases lay between the germline ends. The CDR3 spells CASAAQQQTEQFF. CDR3 DNA sequence: TGTGCCAGCGCCGCCCAACAGCAAACCGAGCAGTTCTTC.

The chain recombines TRBV9 with TRBJ1-1, with 7 bases lining up with TRBD1. The length of the CDR3 is 14 residues. The germline V gene has CDR1 SGDLS and CDR2 YYNGEE. The trim removed 2 bases at V and 3 bases at J, leaving 4 bases unmatched. CDR3 residues: CASSVRGTDTEAFF. As DNA, the CDR3 is TGTGCCAGCAGCGTCCGAGGGACAGACACTGAAGCTTTCTTT. The variable domain in full, with the rest retrieved from reference TRBV9 and TRBJ1-1, is DSGVTQTPKHLITATGQRVTLRCSPRSGDLSVYWYQQSLDQGLQFLIQYYNGEERAKGNILERFSAQQFPDLHSELNLSSLELGDSALYFCASSVRGTDTEAFFGQGTRLTVV.

The chain combines TRBV7-8 with TRBJ1-1; no clear D. The CDR3 sequence is 17 residues long. Germline V lookup: CDR1 SGHVS, CDR2 FQNEAQ. V lost 2 bases to trimming and J lost 0 bases, with 16 bases between them. CDR3 amino acids: CASSLRSVAPMNTEAFF. The CDR3 DNA sequence: TGTGCCAGCAGCTTACGGTCAGTAGCCCCTATGAACACTGAAGCTTTCTTT.